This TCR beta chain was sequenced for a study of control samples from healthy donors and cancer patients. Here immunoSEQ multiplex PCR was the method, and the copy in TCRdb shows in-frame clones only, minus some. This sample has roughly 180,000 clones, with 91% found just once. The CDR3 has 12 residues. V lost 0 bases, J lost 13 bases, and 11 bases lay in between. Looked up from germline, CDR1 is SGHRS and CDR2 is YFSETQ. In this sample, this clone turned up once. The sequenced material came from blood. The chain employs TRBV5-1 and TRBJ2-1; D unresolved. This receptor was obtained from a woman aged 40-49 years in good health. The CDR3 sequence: CASSLDRSRQFF. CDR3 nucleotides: TGCGCCAGCAGCTTGGACCGTTCACGTCAGTTCTTC.